This T cell receptor beta chain appears in the sequencing data of a study of graft-versus-host responses after intestinal transplantation. Study-level background: Anti-thymocyte globulin was used for induction in all recipients, who then took tacrolimus and steroids for about three years. Study observations and caveats: Detected in recipient marrow were GvH clones, some of which were first observed in ileum or blood.

This clone was recorded once. Its matching antigen is unknown. Profiled with immunoSEQ multiplex PCR; TCRdb holds only in-frame clones, not every one. Seen here are some 40,000 clones, about 93% observed once, and the top ten hold around a fifth. The CDR3 has 14 amino acids. V shed 4 bases and J shed 7 bases, with 17 bases lying between them. Germline V gene lookup returns CDR1 MDHEN and CDR2 SYDVKM. The starting material was unstimulated CD8+ T cells sorted from spleen or lymph node cells, obtained before transplant. The receptor was isolated from a human donor who was the organ donor for an intestinal transplant. The rearrangement uses TRBV28 and TRBJ2-7, with D possibly TRBD2 on 6 matching bases. The CDR3 DNA is TGTGCCAGCAGTTACGAAGCGGGCGCGAGGGAGCAGTACTTC. Translating it yields CASSYEAGAREQYF.